The entry below gives a single T cell receptor (beta chain) sequence along with its context. The data were obtained in a study of T-cell reconstitution after alpha-beta-depleted transplantation in children. Unique molecular identifiers were used in preparing the TCRbeta library. From the PCR reads, TCRdb called clonotypes with MiXCR, one entry per CDR3 protein. The data hold 200,000 to 250,000 distinct CDR3 sequences, with about 9.5% observed a single time. The specimen comprised PBMCs from the stem cell graft donor, sampled from the stem cell graft. The TCR sequence derives from a human donor who donated a stem cell graft to a child with acute lymphoblastic leukemia.

In DNA form, the CDR3 reads TGTGCCAGCTCTATCGACGATTCCAACTACGAGCAGTACTTC. This encodes CASSIDDSNYEQYF. V and J are TRBV7-6 and TRBJ2-7; D is uncertain. The length of the CDR3 is 14 residues. Trimming stripped 8 bases from V and 3 bases from J, with 17 bases between. Germline V lookup: CDR1 SGHVS, CDR2 FNYEAQ.